What follows are 16 T cell receptor beta chains derived from one specimen sequenced in a study of blood T cell repertoires in COVID-19. Sequencing used immunoSEQ multiplex PCR; TCRdb keeps in-frame clones, though not all of them. Of 380,000 or so clones listed, 80% to 90% are singletons. Sequencing used PBMCs or T cells enriched from blood (not recorded which). These receptors were taken from a man younger than 40 who had recovered from COVID-19.

The chain couples TRBV19 to TRBJ1-1; D is possibly TRBD1 (5 bases). With 5 bases removed from V and 3 bases from J, the gap between germline ends came to 19 bases. The CDR3 length is 16 residues. Germline V CDR1 and CDR2: LNHDA, SQIVND (reference sequence). The CDR3: CASSAFYQGIYTEAFF. For the CDR3, the DNA is TGTGCCAGTAGTGCTTTTTACCAGGGTATTTACACTGAAGCTTTCTTT.

This clone has only a few counts. The chain links TRBV19 to TRBJ1-1; D is uncertain. Germline-derived CDR1 and CDR2 are LNHDA and SQIVND (reference sequence). V was cut by 8 bases and J by 8 bases, with 18 bases left in between. This CDR3 spans 13 amino acids. The CDR3 coding sequence is TGTGCCAGTTCCGGAGGTCGGGCTGGGGAAGCTTTCTTT. Encoded protein: CASSGGRAGEAFF.

The genes are TRBV9 and TRBJ1-1; D is unclear. Germline CDR1 is SGDLS and CDR2 is YYNGEE. V was trimmed by 3 bases and J by 6 bases, leaving 12 bases between them. The CDR3 loop spans 13 amino acids. CDR3 coding DNA: TGTGCCAGCAGCGCAACCTTCGGGGCTGAAGCTTTCTTT. Encoded protein: CASSATFGAEAFF.

The chain combines TRBV5-1 with TRBJ1-4; TRBD1 might be the D (6 bases). Trimming shortened V by 4 bases and J by 8 bases, and 15 bases separated the two germline ends. This CDR3 comprises 14 residues. Germline CDR1 reads SGHRS; CDR2 reads YFSETQ. CDR3: CASSQGAGVEKLFF. As DNA, the CDR3 is TGCGCCAGCAGCCAAGGGGCAGGGGTAGAAAAACTGTTTTTT. Full variable domain (remainder filled in from reference TRBV5-1 and TRBJ1-4): KAGVTQTPRYLIKTRGQQVTLSCSPISGHRSVSWYQQTPGQGLQFLFEYFSETQRNKGNFPGRFSGRQFSNSRSEMNVSTLELGDSALYLCASSQGAGVEKLFFGSGTQLSVL.

V and J are TRBV11-2 and TRBJ1-4, with D perhaps matching TRBD1 (6 bases). Germline lookup yields CDR1 SGHAT and CDR2 FQNNGV. The CDR3 spans 15 residues. Trimming left V 5 bases short and J 7 bases short, with 17 bases between. CDR3 in DNA: TGTGCCAGCAGCCAAACCGGGACATTAGGTGAAAAACTGTTTTTT. Amino acid sequence: CASSQTGTLGEKLFF.

The genes are TRBV6-5 and TRBJ1-1, with 9 bases identical to TRBD1. The CDR3 runs to 12 residues. Germline V gene lookup returns CDR1 MNHEY and CDR2 SVGAGI. V dropped 7 bases and J dropped 11; count of bases not matched to a gene: 8. In nucleotides, the CDR3 is TGTGCCAGCATCGGGATCGGGACAGGGGCTTTCTTT. Its protein is CASIGIGTGAFF.

As to this clone: The DNA is omitted, as the CDR3 cannot be located on it reliably, and the CDR3 follows TCRdb's listing. The chain joins TRBV6-6 to TRBJ1-6; the table calls TRBD1, which could not be checked here. The germline gives CDR1 MNHNY, CDR2 SVGAGI (reference sequence). The CDR3 is made up of 15 amino acids, end residues included. CDR3 sequence: CASSSSTGGISPLHF.

This rearrangement joins TRBV6-2 or TRBV6-3 to TRBJ1-2; D remains ambiguous. V was trimmed by 2 bases and J by 1 base, leaving 14 bases between them. In germline, CDR1 is MNHEY, CDR2 SVGEGT. The CDR3 is made up of 16 amino acids. CDR3 amino acids: CASSYRLSSVNYGYTF. The CDR3 nucleotides read TGTGCCAGCAGTTACAGACTTTCGAGCGTTAACTATGGCTACACCTTC.

This chain joins TRBV7-2 and TRBJ1-2; the D gene is possibly TRBD1 (5 bases). V was shortened by 0 bases and J by 4 bases, with 12 bases between the two germline ends. The germline V gene has CDR1 SGHTA and CDR2 FQGNSA. This CDR3 contains 15 residues. The CDR3 coding sequence is TGTGCCAGCAGCTTAGCGGGGGGATCTGGCTATGGCTACACCTTC. Translation: CASSLAGGSGYGYTF.

The rearrangement joins TRBV6-5 to TRBJ2-7; 8 bases align to TRBD2. The germline CDR1 and CDR2 sequences are MNHEY and SVGAGI. V dropped 5 bases and J dropped 2; count of bases not matched to a gene: 5. CDR3 length: 14 residues. In DNA, the CDR3 is TGTGCCAGCAGTATTAGCGGGGATCCCTACGAGCAGTACTTC. Amino acid sequence: CASSISGDPYEQYF.

The chain links TRBV5-1 to TRBJ2-7; the match to TRBD1 covers 8 bases. Germline V CDR1 and CDR2: SGHRS, YFSETQ. This CDR3 has 14 amino acids. Trimming took 3 bases from V and 3 from J; bases not matched to a gene: 5. For the CDR3, the DNA is TGCGCCAGCAGCTATGGGACAGGTGACTACGAGCAGTACTTC. Protein sequence: CASSYGTGDYEQYF.

This chain links TRBV24-1 with TRBJ2-2, with a weak D call TRBD1 (5 bases). Trimming removed 2 bases from V and 8 bases from J, with 8 bases in between. The CDR3 runs 13 residues. Per germline, CDR1 KGHDR and CDR2 SFDVKD. The CDR3 region is CATSDSYRGELFF. CDR3 sequence (DNA): TGTGCCACCAGTGATTCCTACAGGGGGGAGCTGTTTTTT.

The V call is TRBV18, the J call TRBJ2-7, with D perhaps TRBD2 (5 bases). The ends were cut back, 2 bases at V and 0 bases at J, with 17 bases in the middle. CDR3 size: 17 residues. Germline V gene sequence: CDR1 KGHSH, CDR2 LQKENI. The CDR3 DNA sequence: TGTGCCAGCTCACCATCGATAGGGAGCAATAGCTCCTACGAGCAGTACTTC. As protein: CASSPSIGSNSSYEQYF. The variable domain in full, with the rest retrieved from reference TRBV18 and TRBJ2-7, is NAGVMQNPRHLVRRRGQEARLRCSPMKGHSHVYWYRQLPEEGLKFMVYLQKENIIDESGMPKERFSAEFPKEGPSILRIQQVVRGDSAAYFCASSPSIGSNSSYEQYFGPGTRLTVT.

The rearrangement links TRBV7-8 to TRBJ2-7, with D unclear. This CDR3 contains 12 residues. Germline V lookup: CDR1 SGHVS, CDR2 FQNEAQ. Trimming cost V 1 base and J 5 bases, with 6 bases left between them. DNA for the CDR3: TGTGCCAGCAGCTTAGGCAGTCACGAGCAGTACTTC. Translation: CASSLGSHEQYF.

The rearrangement links TRBV4-1 to TRBJ2-1; 10 nucleotides align to TRBD2. Trimming took 6 bases from V and 9 from J; bases not matched to a gene: 14. The V gene's germline CDR1 is MGHRA and CDR2 YSYEKL. The CDR3 loop spans 16 amino acids. The CDR3 region has the DNA TGCGCCAGCAGTCGCGGACTAGCGGAGAGTACAGTTGAGCAGTTCTTC. It encodes CASSRGLAESTVEQFF.

The chain carries TRBV27 and TRBJ2-3; the match to TRBD2 covers 9 bases. The length of the CDR3 is 16 residues. CDR1 and CDR2 from the germline V gene are MNHEY and SMNVEV (reference sequence). Germline trimming cut 5 bases from V and 5 bases from J; bases unmatched to any gene: 11. CDR3 nucleotide sequence: TGTGCCAGCAGTACCCGTCTAGCGGGAACGGGAGATACGCAGTATTTT. This gives the protein CASSTRLAGTGDTQYF.